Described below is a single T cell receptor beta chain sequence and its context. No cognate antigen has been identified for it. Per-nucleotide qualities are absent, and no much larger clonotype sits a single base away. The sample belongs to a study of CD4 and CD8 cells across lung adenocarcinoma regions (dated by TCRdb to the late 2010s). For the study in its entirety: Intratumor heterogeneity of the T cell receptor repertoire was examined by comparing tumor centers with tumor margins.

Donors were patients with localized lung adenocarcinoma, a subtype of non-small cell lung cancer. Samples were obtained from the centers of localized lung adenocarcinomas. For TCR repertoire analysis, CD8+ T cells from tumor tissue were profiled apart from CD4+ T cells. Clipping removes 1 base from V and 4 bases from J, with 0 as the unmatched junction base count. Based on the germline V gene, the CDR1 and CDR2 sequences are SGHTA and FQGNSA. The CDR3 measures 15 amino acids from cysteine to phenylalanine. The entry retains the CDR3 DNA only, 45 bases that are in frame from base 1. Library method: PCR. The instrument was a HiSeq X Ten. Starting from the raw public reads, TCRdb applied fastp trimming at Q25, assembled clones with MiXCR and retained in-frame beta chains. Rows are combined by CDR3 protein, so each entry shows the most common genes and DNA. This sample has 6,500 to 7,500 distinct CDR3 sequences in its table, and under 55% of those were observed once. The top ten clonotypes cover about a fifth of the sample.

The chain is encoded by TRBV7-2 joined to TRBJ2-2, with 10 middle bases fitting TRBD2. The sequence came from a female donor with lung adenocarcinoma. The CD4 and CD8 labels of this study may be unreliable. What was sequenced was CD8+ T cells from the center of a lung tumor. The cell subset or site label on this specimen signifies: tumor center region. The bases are TGTGCCAGCAGCTTAGGACTAGCGGGCACCGGGGAGCTGTTTTTT. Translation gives CASSLGLAGTGELFF.